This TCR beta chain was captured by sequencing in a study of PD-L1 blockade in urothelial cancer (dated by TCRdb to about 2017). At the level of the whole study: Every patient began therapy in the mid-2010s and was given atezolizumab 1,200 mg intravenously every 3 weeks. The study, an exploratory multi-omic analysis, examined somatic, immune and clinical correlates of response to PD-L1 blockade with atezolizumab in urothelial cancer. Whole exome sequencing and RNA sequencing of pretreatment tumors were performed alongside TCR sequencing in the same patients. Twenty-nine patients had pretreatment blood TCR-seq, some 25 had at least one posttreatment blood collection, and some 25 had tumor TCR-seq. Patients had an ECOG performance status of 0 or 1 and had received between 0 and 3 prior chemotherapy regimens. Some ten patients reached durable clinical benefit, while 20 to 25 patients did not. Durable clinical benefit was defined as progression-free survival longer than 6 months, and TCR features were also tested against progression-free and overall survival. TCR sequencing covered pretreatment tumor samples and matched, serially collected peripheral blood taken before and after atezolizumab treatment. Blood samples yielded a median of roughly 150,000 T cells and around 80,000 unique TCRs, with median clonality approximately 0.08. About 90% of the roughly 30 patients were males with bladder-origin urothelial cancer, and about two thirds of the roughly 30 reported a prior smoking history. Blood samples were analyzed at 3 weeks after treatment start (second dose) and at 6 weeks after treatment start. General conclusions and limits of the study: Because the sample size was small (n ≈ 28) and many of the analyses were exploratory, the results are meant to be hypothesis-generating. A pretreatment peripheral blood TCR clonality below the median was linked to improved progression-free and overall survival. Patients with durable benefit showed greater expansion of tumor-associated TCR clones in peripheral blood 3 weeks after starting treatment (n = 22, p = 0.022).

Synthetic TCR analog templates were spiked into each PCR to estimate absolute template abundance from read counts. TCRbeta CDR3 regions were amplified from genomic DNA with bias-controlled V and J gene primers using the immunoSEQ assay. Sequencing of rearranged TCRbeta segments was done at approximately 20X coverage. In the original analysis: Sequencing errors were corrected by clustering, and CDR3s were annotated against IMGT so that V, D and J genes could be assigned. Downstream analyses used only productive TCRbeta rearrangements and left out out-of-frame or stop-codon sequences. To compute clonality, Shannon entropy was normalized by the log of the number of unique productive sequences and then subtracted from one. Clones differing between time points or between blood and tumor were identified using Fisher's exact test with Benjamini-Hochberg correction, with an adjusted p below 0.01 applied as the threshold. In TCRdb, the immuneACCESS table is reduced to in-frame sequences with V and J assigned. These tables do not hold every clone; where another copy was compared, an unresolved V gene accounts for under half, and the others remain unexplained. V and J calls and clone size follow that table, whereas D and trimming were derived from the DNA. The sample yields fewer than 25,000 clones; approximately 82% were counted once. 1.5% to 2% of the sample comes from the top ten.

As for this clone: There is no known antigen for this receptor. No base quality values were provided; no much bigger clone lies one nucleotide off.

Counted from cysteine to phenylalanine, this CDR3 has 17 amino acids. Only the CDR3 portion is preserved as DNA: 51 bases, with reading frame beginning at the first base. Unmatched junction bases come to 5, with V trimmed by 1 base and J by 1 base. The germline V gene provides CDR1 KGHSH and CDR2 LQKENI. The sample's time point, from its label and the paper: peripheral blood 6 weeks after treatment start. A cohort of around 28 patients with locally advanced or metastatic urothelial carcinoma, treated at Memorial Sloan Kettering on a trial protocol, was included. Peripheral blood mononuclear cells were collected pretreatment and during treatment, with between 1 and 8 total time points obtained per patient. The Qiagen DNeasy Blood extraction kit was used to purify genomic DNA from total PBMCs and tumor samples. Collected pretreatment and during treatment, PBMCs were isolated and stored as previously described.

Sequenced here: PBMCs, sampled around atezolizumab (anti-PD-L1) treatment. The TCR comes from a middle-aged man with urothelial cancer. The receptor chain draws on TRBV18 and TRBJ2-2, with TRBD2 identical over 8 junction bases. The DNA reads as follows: TGTGCCAGCTCACCACTCCCTAGCGGGCTGAACACCGGGGAGCTGTTTTTT. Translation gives CASSPLPSGLNTGELFF.